The rows below give T cell receptor beta chains drawn from one sample of a study of blood T cell repertoires in COVID-19. Libraries were prepared by immunoSEQ multiplex PCR; TCRdb keeps only in-frame clonotypes and omits some of them. This table holds over 80,000 clones, roughly 90% found once. Sample: peripheral blood. These receptors were collected from a man between 60 and 75 years old with acute or convalescent COVID-19. Each CDR3 is given with its conserved first and last residue. A D gene is named only where the DNA matches it firmly. Not every row has a clone size; where given, it reads once, few, many or a size class.

V gene	clone size	D gene	J gene	CDR3 DNA	CDR3 protein
TRBV3-1/TRBV3-2	NA	NA	TRBJ1-2	TGTGCCAGCAGCCCCCAGTGGCGGGGGGCAAACTATGGCTACACCTTC	CASSPQWRGANYGYTF
TRBV7-2	NA	NA	TRBJ2-5	TGTGCCAGCAGCTTAAGAGTGTCCCAAGAGACCCAGTACTTC	CASSLRVSQETQYF
TRBV21-1	once	NA	TRBJ2-7	TGTGCCAGCAGCAAGGCCGGGGTGACTGGGCTCCACTACGAGCAGTACTTC	CASSKAGVTGLHYEQYF
TRBV27	NA	NA	TRBJ1-1	TGTGCCAGCAGTCCAACGCAGAGGGTAGGGACTGAAGCTTTCTTT	CASSPTQRVGTEAFF
TRBV6-2/TRBV6-3	NA	NA	TRBJ2-7	TGTGCCAGCCGTTGGGACTTCCCCTACGAGCAGTACTTC	CASRWDFPYEQYF
TRBV4-2	NA	TRBD1	TRBJ1-2	TGTGCCAGCAGCCGCGACGACAGGGGAGACTATGGCTACACCTTC	CASSRDDRGDYGYTF
TRBV6-2/TRBV6-3	once	TRBD1	TRBJ1-6	TGTGCCAGCAGCCCCCTCGGACAGGGAAATTCACCCCTCCACTTT	CASSPLGQGNSPLHF
TRBV11-3	NA	TRBD2	TRBJ2-1	TGTGCCAGCAGCCCAAGACTAGCGGTAAGCTACAATGAGCAGTTCTTC	CASSPRLAVSYNEQFF
TRBV28	NA	NA	TRBJ2-7	TGTGCCAGCTCAGATCCGGGATCAGTTGAGTATTACTACGAGCAGTACTTC	CASSDPGSVEYYYEQYF
TRBV28	NA	TRBD2	TRBJ2-2	TGTGCCACCGGGGGGGGCGCCGGGGAGCTGTTTTTT	CATGGGAGELFF
TRBV29-1	NA	NA	TRBJ2-1	TGCAGCGTAGTAAGGACAGCTTACAATGAGCAGTTCTTC	CSVVRTAYNEQFF
TRBV5-4	few	NA	TRBJ2-2	TGTGCCAGCAGCCTGGGACAGAACACCGGGGAGCTGTTTTTT	CASSLGQNTGELFF
TRBV2	NA	TRBD1	TRBJ1-1	TGTGCCAGCACCTTGGACAGGGAGAACACTGAAGCTTTCTTT	CASTLDRENTEAFF
TRBV6-5	NA	NA	TRBJ2-5	TGTGCCAGCAGTTTCGGGGAACCGGGAGAGACCCAGTACTTC	CASSFGEPGETQYF
TRBV7-9	NA	NA	TRBJ2-7	TGTGCCAGCAGCCTTACCTACGAGCAGTACTTC	CASSLTYEQYF
TRBV27	NA	NA	TRBJ1-1	TGTGCCAGCAGCAAGGGACTGGAGGCTTTCTTT	CASSKGLEAFF
TRBV11-3	NA	NA	TRBJ2-1	TGTGCCAGCAGCTTAGGACTACAGAGGAATGAGCAGTTCTTC	CASSLGLQRNEQFF
TRBV9	NA	NA	TRBJ1-1	TGTGCCAGCAGCGTAGTAGGGGCCGGTGTCACTGAAGCTTTCTTT	CASSVVGAGVTEAFF
TRBV7-2	once	TRBD2	TRBJ2-7	TGTGCCAGCAGCTCGATTACTAGCGGGAGGGCCCTCGAGCAGTACTTC	CASSSITSGRALEQYF
TRBV5-6	NA	NA	TRBJ1-6	TGTGCCAGCAGCACGGACAGTTGGGGAGATTCACCCCTCCACTTT	CASSTDSWGDSPLHF
TRBV11-2	NA	TRBD2	TRBJ2-1	TGTGCCAGCAGCTTATCTAGCGGGAGAAGTGAGCAGTTCTTC	CASSLSSGRSEQFF
TRBV10-1	once	TRBD1	TRBJ2-7	TGCGCCAGTGAAACAGGGGTCTACGAGCAGTACTTC	CASETGVYEQYF
TRBV4-3	NA	TRBD2	TRBJ2-7	TGCGCCAGCAGCCAAGATGCGCTAGCGGGAGCCGAGCAGTACTTC	CASSQDALAGAEQYF
TRBV12-3/TRBV12-4	NA	NA	TRBJ2-3	TGTGCCAGCAGCCCCGGACTATATACGCAGTATTTT	CASSPGLYTQYF
TRBV27	NA	NA	TRBJ2-2	TGTGCCAACCGGTTGGGGGGGCTGGCCGGGGAGCTGTTTTTT	CANRLGGLAGELFF
TRBV9	NA	NA	TRBJ2-1	TGTGCCAGCAGCCCCTCCGTCGGGAATGAGCAGTTCTTC	CASSPSVGNEQFF
TRBV4-1	NA	NA	TRBJ1-3	TGCGCCAGCAGCCCACCCCTCAGGGACTCTGGAAACACCATATATTTT	CASSPPLRDSGNTIYF
TRBV28	few	NA	TRBJ1-1	TGTGCCAGCACCATGAACACTGAAGCTTTCTTT	CASTMNTEAFF
TRBV21-1	NA	NA	TRBJ2-7	TGTGCCAGCAGCAAAATCGGAGGTTCCGAGCAGTACTTC	CASSKIGGSEQYF
TRBV5-4	once	TRBD2	TRBJ2-1	TGTGCCAGCAGCTTGCCCCCTAGCGGGGACTACAATGGGCAGTTCTTC	CASSLPPSGDYNGQFF
TRBV7-6	NA	TRBD1	TRBJ1-1	TGTGCCAGCAGCTTAAGGGGGCAGGGTTGGACTGAAGCTTTCTTT	CASSLRGQGWTEAFF
TRBV7-2	NA	NA	TRBJ2-7	TGTGCCAGCAGCTTAAGTAGCTCAGCTTCCTCCTACGAGCAGTACTTC	CASSLSSSASSYEQYF
TRBV9	NA	TRBD2	TRBJ2-2	TGTGCCAGCAGCGAAGCGGGATGGGGGGAGCTGTTTTTT	CASSEAGWGELFF
TRBV6-5	NA	NA	TRBJ2-7	TGTGCCAGCAGTTACGTCCTTGGCGGGTCCTACGAGCAGTACTTC	CASSYVLGGSYEQYF
TRBV10-3	once	TRBD1	TRBJ1-4	TGTGCCATCAGTGATGGGACAGGGGGAGAAAAACTGTTTTTT	CAISDGTGGEKLFF
TRBV25-1	few	TRBD2	TRBJ2-1	TGTGCCAGCAGTGAGGTAGCGGGAGGGCCATTGAATGAGCAGTTCTTC	CASSEVAGGPLNEQFF
TRBV29-1	NA	NA	TRBJ2-5	TGCAGCGTTGAAGAGACACAAGAGACCCAGTACTTC	CSVEETQETQYF
TRBV28	few	NA	TRBJ2-7	TGTGCCAGCAGTGTGCGAGTCGAGCAGTACTTC	CASSVRVEQYF
TRBV7-9	NA	NA	TRBJ1-4	TGTGCCAGCAGCACATGGGGCGAAAAACTGTTTTTT	CASSTWGEKLFF
TRBV13	NA	NA	TRBJ2-5	TGTGCCAGCAGCGGCCCGCATAGCGGAAACCAAGAGACCCAGTACTTC	CASSGPHSGNQETQYF
TRBV30	NA	TRBD2	TRBJ2-1	TGTGCCTGGAGTGTTCTAGCGGTGTCCTACAATGAGCAGTTCTTC	CAWSVLAVSYNEQFF
TRBV5-1	NA	NA	TRBJ1-2	TGCGCCAGCAGCTTGGGGCCGGGGGGGACCTATGGCTACACCTTC	CASSLGPGGTYGYTF
TRBV4-2	NA	NA	TRBJ2-7	TGTGCCAGCAGCCAGACTAGTATCGGCGAGCAGTACTTC	CASSQTSIGEQYF
TRBV6-6	NA	TRBD1	TRBJ1-1	TGTGCCAGCAGCGTCGGACAGGGGAACACTGAAGCTTTCTTT	CASSVGQGNTEAFF
TRBV30	NA	NA	TRBJ1-1	TGTGCCTGGAGTGTAAAAGGTGGCAGCGAAGTTCGGAGGCGTGAAGCTTTCTTT	CAWSVKGGSEVRRREAFF
TRBV19	NA	NA	TRBJ2-3	TGTGCCAGTAGTATAGAAGTGACATCTGGAGATACGCAGTATTTT	CASSIEVTSGDTQYF
TRBV4-1	NA	TRBD2	TRBJ2-6	TGCGCCAGCAGACCCGCTAGCGGGAGGGCCCCTGGGGCCAACGTCCTGACTTTC	CASRPASGRAPGANVLTF
TRBV10-1	NA	NA	TRBJ2-2	TGCGCCAGCAGTGCGGACACATCGAACACCGGGGAGCTGTTTTTT	CASSADTSNTGELFF
TRBV29-1	NA	TRBD1	TRBJ2-1	TGCAGCGTTGCAGGGGGAAACAATGAGCAGTTCTTC	CSVAGGNNEQFF
TRBV29-1	NA	NA	TRBJ1-1	TGCAGCGTTGGGGGGGATTTTGCCACTGAAGCTTTCTTT	CSVGGDFATEAFF
TRBV6-2/TRBV6-3	NA	NA	TRBJ1-6	TGTGCCAGCAGTTTACAGTGGTCCTATAATTCACCCCTCCACTTT	CASSLQWSYNSPLHF
TRBV27	NA	TRBD2	TRBJ2-6	TGTGCCAGCAGTTCTTCCGGGACTAGTGCTTCCTCTGGGGCCAACGTCCTGACTTTC	CASSSSGTSASSGANVLTF
TRBV19	NA	NA	TRBJ1-5	TGTGCCAGTAGTTCGCGCTCAGGGTTAAGTCAGCCCCAGCATTTT	CASSSRSGLSQPQHF
TRBV4-2	NA	TRBD1	TRBJ1-2	TGTGCCAGCAGCCAAGAGAAAGTTGGGACAGGGAGGTCTAATGGCTACACCTTC	CASSQEKVGTGRSNGYTF
TRBV6-5	NA	NA	TRBJ2-7	TGTGCCAGCAGTTTAGATAGGGGTGAGCAGTACTTC	CASSLDRGEQYF
TRBV11-3	NA	NA	TRBJ1-2	TGTGCCAGCAGCTTAGACGGGGGGACGGACCCATATGGCTACACCTTC	CASSLDGGTDPYGYTF
TRBV29-1	NA	NA	TRBJ2-1	TGCAGCGCAACTCGGGAGCCGGGGTACAATGAGCAGTTCTTC	CSATREPGYNEQFF
TRBV9	NA	TRBD1	TRBJ1-4	TGTGCCAGCAGCAGAGGACAGGGCGCCGTTTCGGAAAAACTGTTTTTT	CASSRGQGAVSEKLFF
TRBV2	NA	TRBD1	TRBJ1-1	TGTGCCAGACATCAGGGGGAGATTGAGCAAGCTTTCTTT	CARHQGEIEQAFF